These T cell receptor beta chains were read from a single sample in a study of PD-1 blockade in mismatch repair-deficient tumors. Assay: immunoSEQ multiplex PCR; the TCRdb copy retains only in-frame clones and omits some. The sample holds roughly 17,000 clones, nearly 85% seen once. The input for sequencing was PBMCs, taken approximately 22 weeks after starting pembrolizumab. Source of these receptors: an adult with mismatch repair-deficient cancer. Each CDR3 is given with its conserved first and last residue. Fields, in order: clone size, V gene, J gene, CDR3 length, D gene, CDR3 DNA, CDR3 protein. The D gene is left open where the match is weak. Rows may omit the clone size; those that give it use once, few, many or a size class.

>-|TRBV6-5|TRBJ2-1|15|TRBD1
TGTGCCAGCAGTTACTTTGGACAGGGGATTAATGAGCAGTTCTTC
CASSYFGQGINEQFF
>-|TRBV11-2|TRBJ2-2|16|TRBD2
TGTGCCAGCAGCTTAGAACTAGCGGGAGTGTCCGGGGAGCTGTTTTTT
CASSLELAGVSGELFF
>-|TRBV10-3|TRBJ2-2|14|TRBD2
TGTGCCATCAGTGCGCGGGAGGGCACCGGGGAGCTGTTTTTT
CAISAREGTGELFF
>once|TRBV11-2|TRBJ2-5|16|TRBD2
TGTGCCAGCAGCTTATTGGGGCGGGAGAGAAAAGAGACCCAGTACTTC
CASSLLGRERKETQYF
>-|TRBV29-1|TRBJ1-5|13|TRBD1
TGCAGCGTTGTGACAGGGGGCAATCAGCCCCAGCATTTT
CSVVTGGNQPQHF
>once|TRBV28|TRBJ2-5|14|-
TGTGCCAGCAGCCTCGGGTCCCCAGAGAAGACCCAGTACTTC
CASSLGSPEKTQYF
>-|TRBV21-1|TRBJ1-1|13|-
TGTGCCAGCAGCAGGGACTGGAACACTGAAGCTTTCTTT
CASSRDWNTEAFF
>few|TRBV10-1|TRBJ2-7|14|-
TGCGCCAGCAGTGAACAGTTTGGGTCCTACGAGCAGTACTTC
CASSEQFGSYEQYF
>-|TRBV15|TRBJ1-4|16|-
TGTGCCACCAGCAGAGATCGCGGTCAGGGGAAGGGAAAACTGTTTTTT
CATSRDRGQGKGKLFF
>-|TRBV28|TRBJ1-1|14|-
TGTGCCAGCAGGCTAGGCGGCGGGAACACTGAAGCTTTCTTT
CASRLGGGNTEAFF
>once|TRBV19|TRBJ1-1|15|-
TGTGCCAGTAGATACCTGGGGGCGGGGAACACTGAAGCTTTCTTT
CASRYLGAGNTEAFF